This TCR beta chain was identified in a study of Graves' ophthalmopathy and Graves' hyperthyroidism. Germline V gene data show CDR1 as DFQATT and CDR2 as SNEGSKA (reference sequence). This CDR3 region has 12 residues. The V end was cut by 6 bases, the J end by 2 bases, with 11 bases between. This clonotype was observed many times. Its antigen is unidentified. The sequenced template was RNA, covering the TCR beta CDR3 region. First-round RT-PCR relied on HTBI primers, and a second-round multiplex PCR came next. TCRdb re-derived calls from the multiplex PCR reads in MiXCR, one entry per CDR3 protein. The sample contains fewer than 650,000 distinct CDR3 sequences, about 20% of which appear only once. Study results and caveats: Cross-validated, the 13-signature model showed 87.88%/81.08% sensitivity/specificity, and 80%/75% in the test set. Detection in blood was also observed for most expanded thyroid clonotypes above 0.001 frequency. Ophthalmopathy progression was predicted by the model at approximately 71% sensitivity and about 72% specificity.

The PBMCs had their origin in approximately 10 ml of fresh peripheral blood. Material: peripheral blood. The clonotype originates from a woman aged 18-35 years with stable Graves' hyperthyroidism. Some clones in this sample may be carry-over from other donors' samples. The V gene is TRBV20-1, the J gene TRBJ2-7, with D unresolved. The CDR3 loop reads CSASRETYEQYF. CDR3 nucleotides: TGCAGTGCCAGCCGAGAAACCTACGAGCAGTACTTC.